The 17 T cell receptor beta chains given below trace back to one sample, sequenced in a study of early T cells in non-severe SARS-CoV-2 infection. TCRdb reprocessed the 5' RACE reads with MiXCR, giving one entry per CDR3 protein. The table has under 45,000 distinct CDR3 sequences, approximately 10% seen once. The specimen sequenced was whole blood. Receptors were obtained from an adult who was a healthcare worker with PCR-confirmed SARS-CoV-2 infection or an uninfected control (not recorded which).

There are a few counts of this clonotype. The V gene is TRBV10-3, the J gene TRBJ1-5, with 7 positions matching TRBD1. Germline values: CDR1 ENHRY, CDR2 SYGVKD. This CDR3 has 16 amino acids. Trimming at V came to 2 bases and at J to 2 bases, leaving 6 bases not matched to a gene. The CDR3 DNA reads as TGTGCCATCAGTGAGCAGACAGGGTTTCGCAATCAGCCCCAGCATTTT. It encodes CAISEQTGFRNQPQHF.

This clonotype was counted only a few times. The chain recombines TRBV20-1 with TRBJ2-3; 8 bases fit TRBD2. The germline CDR1 and CDR2 sequences are DFQATT and SNEGSKA (reference sequence). The CDR3 sequence is 17 residues long. Trimming cost V 0 bases and J 8 bases; bases outside gene matches: 16. In DNA, the CDR3 is TGCAGTGCTAGAGATGCCGGCCGAGCGGGGGCAACGAGTACGCAGTATTTT. Encoded protein: CSARDAGRAGATSTQYF.

The V call is TRBV10-3, the J call TRBJ2-2; 8 bases line up with TRBD1. The CDR3 runs to 17 residues. Germline V gives CDR1 ENHRY, CDR2 SYGVKD. The ends lost 6 bases at V and 0 bases at J; junction bases unmatched: 9. CDR3 residues: CAIRISPDRANTGELFF. The CDR3 DNA reads as TGTGCCATCAGAATTTCACCGGACAGGGCGAACACCGGGGAGCTGTTTTTT.

This clonotype came up many times. This chain connects TRBV7-2 to TRBJ1-1; D unresolved. The length of the CDR3 is 13 residues. The V gene's germline CDR1 is SGHTA and CDR2 FQGNSA. V was pared by 5 bases and J by 2 bases, with 9 bases between. Here the CDR3 reads CASSLSINTEAFF. CDR3 nucleotides: TGTGCCAGCAGCCTGAGCATTAACACTGAAGCTTTCTTT. Variable domain in full (rest from reference TRBV7-2 and TRBJ1-1): GAGVSQSPSNKVTEKGKDVELRCDPISGHTALYWYRQSLGQGLEFLIYFQGNSAPDKSGLPSDRFSAERTGGSVSTLTIQRTQQEDSAVYLCASSLSINTEAFFGQGTRLTVV.

Ten or more counts support this clonotype. V usage is TRBV24-1 and J usage is TRBJ2-2, with D uncertain. Germline V gives CDR1 KGHDR, CDR2 SFDVKD. The V end lost 12 bases, the J end lost 0 bases, and 10 bases lay between the germline ends. The CDR3 sequence is 13 residues long. Here the CDR3 DNA reads TGTGCCGCCCGCAGCCCGAACACCGGGGAGCTGTTTTTT. Protein product: CAARSPNTGELFF.

This clonotype was observed a few times. This chain connects TRBV2 to TRBJ1-5; D perhaps matches TRBD1 (6 bases). The V gene lost 6 bases and the J gene lost 6 bases, with 12 bases spanning the gap. Germline CDR1 reads SNHLY; CDR2 reads FYNNEI. The CDR3 consists of 13 residues. The CDR3 region has the DNA TGTGCCAGCAGAAGAACAGGGTTTCAGCCCCAGCATTTT. Protein: CASRRTGFQPQHF.

The rearrangement uses TRBV29-1 and TRBJ1-1, with 8 nucleotides matching TRBD1. The CDR3 extends over 13 amino acids. Germline loops: CDR1 SQVTM, CDR2 ANQGSEA. The ends lost 2 bases at V and 10 bases at J; junction bases unmatched: 9. CDR3 amino acids: CSVELGQARPAFF. Here the CDR3 DNA reads TGCAGCGTTGAATTGGGACAGGCCAGACCAGCTTTCTTT.

This clonotype showed up many times. J is TRBJ2-5 and V is TRBV10-3; 7 bases map to TRBD1. From germline, CDR1 is ENHRY and CDR2 SYGVKD. The trim removed 6 bases at V and 1 base at J, leaving 2 bases unmatched. This CDR3 spans 13 amino acids. This chain's CDR3 is CAISGTVQETQYF. The CDR3 DNA sequence: TGTGCCATCAGCGGGACAGTCCAAGAGACCCAGTACTTC.

This clonotype turned up a few times. This chain links TRBV15 with TRBJ1-4, with D maybe TRBD1 (5 bases). In germline, CDR1 is LNHNV, CDR2 YYDKDF (reference sequence). The CDR3 is 15 amino acids. Between the trimmed V and J ends, which lost 3 bases and 3 bases, there was a span of 11 bases. For the CDR3, the DNA is TGTGCCACCAGCAGTGAGGGGAGACCTAATGAAAAACTGTTTTTT. It translates to CATSSEGRPNEKLFF.

V usage is TRBV7-9 and J usage is TRBJ2-3; D may be TRBD2 (6 bases). V was cut by 3 bases and J by 0 bases, with 10 bases left in between. There are 15 residues in the CDR3. Germline loops: CDR1 SEHNR, CDR2 FQNEAQ (reference sequence). Here the CDR3 reads CASSFPGLSTDTQYF. The DNA for the CDR3 is TGTGCCAGCAGCTTTCCGGGACTTAGCACAGATACGCAGTATTTT.

This sequence joins TRBV12-3 or TRBV12-4 and TRBJ1-2, with a weak D call TRBD1 (5 bases). The CDR3 loop spans 14 amino acids. Trimming pared 6 bases from V and 4 bases from J, leaving 15 bases between. CDR3 sequence reads: CASSLLGVGYGYTF. The CDR3 DNA follows: TGTGCCAGCAGCCTATTGGGGGTAGGCTATGGCTACACCTTC.

This clonotype was seen a handful of times. The chain employs TRBV7-8 and TRBJ1-6; D may be TRBD1 (6 bases). CDR3 size: 14 residues. V lost 2 bases and J 5 bases, leaving 7 bases between the germline ends. CDR1 and CDR2 from the germline V gene are SGHVS and FQNEAQ. The CDR3 sequence: CASSLRGDNSPLHF. The DNA for the CDR3 is TGTGCCAGCAGCTTAAGGGGGGATAATTCACCCCTCCACTTT. Variable domain in full (rest from reference TRBV7-8 and TRBJ1-6): GAGVSQSPRYKVAKRGQDVALRCDPISGHVSLFWYQQALGQGPEFLTYFQNEAQLDKSGLPSDRFFAERPEGSVSTLKIQRTQQEDSAVYLCASSLRGDNSPLHFGNGTRLTVT.

The rearrangement links TRBV7-2 to TRBJ2-1; no definite D call. Trimming stripped 3 bases from V and 0 bases from J, with 3 bases between. Germline CDR1 is SGHTA and CDR2 is FQGNSA. The CDR3 runs to 13 residues. The CDR3 sequence is CASSFSSYNEQFF. Written as DNA, the CDR3 is TGTGCCAGCAGCTTCAGCTCCTACAATGAGCAGTTCTTC.

This sequence joins TRBV24-1 and TRBJ2-3; D possibly corresponds to TRBD1 (5 bases). The germline V gene encodes CDR1 KGHDR and CDR2 SFDVKD. Trimming stripped 5 bases from V and 1 base from J, with 15 bases between. This CDR3 has 16 amino acids. The CDR3 region is CATSVDTPLGTDTQYF. Here the CDR3 DNA reads TGTGCCACCAGTGTGGACACCCCTTTAGGCACAGATACGCAGTATTTT.

This chain joins TRBV4-2 and TRBJ2-5; no clear D gene. The CDR3 totals 14 residues. Trimming cost V 3 bases and J 3 bases, with 11 bases left between them. Germline-derived CDR1 and CDR2 are LGHNA and YNFKEQ. In nucleotides, the CDR3 is TGTGCCAGCAGCCAGGTCAGAACCGAAGAGACCCAGTACTTC. Residues: CASSQVRTEETQYF.

The chain couples TRBV28 to TRBJ1-2; D is undetermined. The CDR3 loop spans 11 amino acids. Germline CDR1 and CDR2: MDHEN and SYDVKM. Trimming took off 7 bases at V and 4 bases at J, with 7 bases between the two ends. The CDR3 loop is CASTRGYGYTF. The CDR3 DNA is TGTGCCAGCACCCGGGGCTATGGCTACACCTTC.

There are a few counts of this clonotype. The chain links TRBV15 to TRBJ1-4; the D is unclear. This CDR3 has 14 amino acids. CDR1 is LNHNV, CDR2 YYDKDF, per germline (reference sequence). V was pared by 1 base and J by 8 bases, with 11 bases between. CDR3 bases: TGTGCCACCAGCAGAGCCAGCGGGGAGGAAAAACTGTTTTTT. Its translation: CATSRASGEEKLFF.